A single sample is the source of the 25 T cell receptor beta chains below, sequenced in a study of blood T cell repertoires in COVID-19. Some clones are missing from TCRdb's copy, which holds only in-frame ones; the method was immunoSEQ multiplex PCR. The table includes about 270,000 clones, more than 75% detected once. The specimen sequenced was PBMCs or T cells enriched from blood (not recorded which). The receptors stem from a woman aged 55-70 years in a cohort exposed to, infected with or recovered from COVID-19 (not recorded which).

The chain links TRBV6-9 to TRBJ1-6; D is possibly TRBD1 (6 bases). This CDR3 is built from 15 residues. Looked up from germline, CDR1 is MNHGY and CDR2 is SVAAGI. The V gene lost 6 bases and the J gene lost 4 bases, with 13 bases spanning the gap. CDR3 protein: CASRLQGPYNSPLHF. The CDR3 bases are TGTGCCAGCAGACTACAGGGACCTTATAATTCACCCCTCCACTTT.

V is TRBV27 and J is TRBJ2-4, with 11 bases lining up with TRBD1. The CDR3 spans 18 residues. With 5 bases clipped from V and 3 bases from J, the junction kept 12 bases outside the gene matches. The germline CDR1 and CDR2 sequences are MNHEY and SMNVEV (reference sequence). CDR3 region: CASSKPGQGGVGKNIQYF. Written as DNA, the CDR3 is TGTGCCAGCAGTAAACCGGGACAGGGGGGGGTAGGCAAAAACATTCAGTACTTC.

The chain has TRBV24-1 and TRBJ1-2, with a weak D call TRBD1 (5 bases). Germline V CDR1 and CDR2: KGHDR, SFDVKD. V shed 2 bases and J shed 7 bases, with 10 bases lying between them. This CDR3 has 13 residues. In nucleotides, the CDR3 is TGTGCCACCAGTGATTATGGGCAGGGTGGCTACACCTTC. Protein: CATSDYGQGGYTF.

The chain uses TRBV10-3 and TRBJ1-6, with D possibly TRBD1 on 6 matching bases. The CDR3 runs to 14 residues. Germline lookup yields CDR1 ENHRY and CDR2 SYGVKD. V was clipped by 10 bases and J by 9 bases, with 19 bases between them. This chain's CDR3 is CATQGPDNSSPLHF. The CDR3, as DNA: TGTGCCACCCAGGGGCCGGACAACAGTTCACCCCTCCACTTT.

The chain is built from TRBV5-1 and TRBJ1-2; no clear D. The germline V and J ends were trimmed by 0 bases and 4 bases, with 10 bases remaining between them. Per the germline V gene, CDR1 is SGHRS and CDR2 is YFSETQ. CDR3 length: 14 residues. In nucleotides, the CDR3 is TGCGCCAGCAGCTTGGAGGAGGGTCCCTATGGCTACACCTTC. This sequence encodes CASSLEEGPYGYTF.

This chain joins TRBV6-5 and TRBJ2-7; weak D call: TRBD2 (5 bases). The CDR3 is 14 residues long. Germline V gene lookup returns CDR1 MNHEY and CDR2 SVGAGI. Trimming pared 11 bases from V and 5 bases from J, leaving 22 bases between. The CDR3 DNA follows: TGTGCCGTCTTCGGGGAAGTTGTAGGCAACGAGCAGTACTTC. Translating gives CAVFGEVVGNEQYF.

The genes are TRBV6-2 or TRBV6-3 and TRBJ2-5, with D possibly TRBD1 on 5 matching bases. The V gene lost 5 bases and the J gene lost 7 bases, with 20 bases spanning the gap. The CDR3 runs to 15 residues. Germline lookup yields CDR1 MNHEY and CDR2 SVGEGT. The CDR3 DNA reads as TGTGCCAGCAGTAGGGGCCCAGGACCCGGCGGGACCCAGTACTTC. Amino acid sequence: CASSRGPGPGGTQYF.

The rearrangement uses TRBV28 and TRBJ1-2, with D possibly being TRBD1 (6 bases). Trimming left V 2 bases short and J 2 bases short, with 21 bases between. Germline values: CDR1 MDHEN, CDR2 SYDVKM. The CDR3 runs 18 residues. The CDR3 region is CASSLKGTPWWTNYGYTF. The CDR3 nucleotides read TGTGCCAGCAGTTTAAAGGGGACACCCTGGTGGACGAACTATGGCTACACCTTC.

This rearrangement joins TRBV7-2 to TRBJ2-3, with D unresolved. The CDR3 is 13 amino acids. V dropped 1 base and J dropped 4 bases, with 6 bases sitting between them. Germline V gene lookup returns CDR1 SGHTA and CDR2 FQGNSA. The CDR3 nucleotides are TGTGCCAGCAGCTTAGTTCAGGCAGATACGCAGTATTTT. Encoded protein: CASSLVQADTQYF.

V gene TRBV14 combines with J gene TRBJ2-1, with D unresolved. CDR1 is SGHDN and CDR2 is FVKESK in the germline V gene. The CDR3 runs to 12 residues. Trimming removed 0 bases from V and 13 bases from J, with 10 bases in between. The CDR3 protein is CASSQDRFSQFF. CDR3 coding DNA: TGTGCCAGCAGCCAAGATCGGTTTTCACAGTTCTTC.

The rearrangement uses TRBV12-2 and TRBJ2-7; TRBD2 was called by the table and not checked on the DNA. TRBV12-2 is listed as a pseudogene. This CDR3 contains 15 residues. The CDR3 bases are TGTGCAAGTCGCTTCCGGGACTTCTTCATGTACGAGCAGTACTTC. This encodes CASRFRDFFMYEQYF.

V and J are TRBV28 and TRBJ1-1; D perhaps matches TRBD1 (6 bases). In germline, CDR1 is MDHEN, CDR2 SYDVKM. The CDR3 has 13 amino acids. The V end lost 8 bases, the J end lost 9 bases, and 19 bases lay between the germline ends. The CDR3 protein is CASLLNRAQQAFF. For the CDR3, the DNA is TGTGCCAGCCTACTTAACAGGGCGCAGCAAGCTTTCTTT.

This clone was recorded only once. This chain uses TRBV11-3 with TRBJ2-5; possible D gene TRBD2, 7 bases. Trimming removed 1 base at V and 7 bases at J, with 16 bases between. The germline gives CDR1 SGHNT, CDR2 YENEEA. CDR3 size: 15 residues. The CDR3 loop reads CASSLVGGGRRTQYF. CDR3 DNA: TGTGCCAGCAGCTTAGTAGGGGGGGGACGTAGGACCCAGTACTTC.

This clone has only one observation. This sequence joins TRBV6-5 and TRBJ1-2, with 9 positions matching TRBD1. The CDR3 has 14 residues. The germline V gene encodes CDR1 MNHEY and CDR2 SVGAGI. V lost 6 bases, J lost 4 bases, and 6 bases stayed unmatched. The CDR3 nucleotides read TGTGCCAGCAGCCCGGACAGGGGAACCTATGGCTACACCTTC. The encoded protein is CASSPDRGTYGYTF.

The chain couples TRBV7-3 to TRBJ1-1, with TRBD1 as a possible D gene (6 bases). The germline V gene encodes CDR1 SGHTA and CDR2 FQGTGA. There are 14 residues in the CDR3. The V end lost 2 bases, the J end lost 4 bases, and 11 bases lay between the germline ends. CDR3 coding DNA: TGTGCCAGCAGCTTACAGGGGAGTGGCACTGAAGCTTTCTTT. Translation: CASSLQGSGTEAFF.

The chain joins TRBV6-2 or TRBV6-3 to TRBJ2-1, with 16 nucleotides matching TRBD2. From germline, CDR1 is MNHEY and CDR2 SVGEGT. Trimming took 5 bases from V and 7 from J; bases not matched to a gene: 8. The CDR3 extends over 17 amino acids. DNA for the CDR3: TGTGCCAGCAGTCAGCGGGGACTAGCGGGAGGGGGAAATGAGCAGTTCTTC. It specifies CASSQRGLAGGGNEQFF.

CDR3 loop: CASSLWRKDYGYTF. The CDR3 DNA reads TGTGCCAGCAGTTTATGGCGGAAGGACTATGGCTACACCTTC. The V call is TRBV28, the J call TRBJ1-2; D is ambiguous. Germline lookup yields CDR1 MDHEN and CDR2 SYDVKM. This CDR3 comprises 14 residues. Trimming stripped 0 bases from V and 3 bases from J, with 8 bases between.

The chain uses TRBV7-8 and TRBJ2-7; D not certain. The CDR3 consists of 13 residues. Trimming shortened V by 4 bases and J by 3 bases, and 10 bases separated the two germline ends. Germline CDR1 SGHVS, CDR2 FQNEAQ. CDR3 region: CASSSGELYEQYF. The CDR3 DNA is TGTGCCAGCAGCTCCGGAGAGCTCTACGAGCAGTACTTC.

The J gene is TRBJ2-1, the V gene TRBV6-5; tentatively, D is TRBD1 (5 bases). Germline V gives CDR1 MNHEY, CDR2 SVGAGI. Trimming took 6 bases from V and 8 from J, leaving 17 bases between them. CDR3 size: 14 residues. CDR3 loop: CASSRPNRGYEQFF. CDR3 bases: TGTGCCAGCAGCCGTCCAAATAGGGGCTATGAGCAGTTCTTC.

The chain links TRBV2 to TRBJ2-3, with D perhaps matching TRBD2 (5 bases). The CDR3 covers 15 residues. Trimming stripped 7 bases from V and 1 base from J, with 15 bases between. Germline V lookup: CDR1 SNHLY, CDR2 FYNNEI. DNA for the CDR3: TGTGCCAGCAACCTACTAGAGTCAGGCACAGATACGCAGTATTTT. It translates to CASNLLESGTDTQYF.

V is TRBV7-3 and J is TRBJ1-2; 10 nucleotides agree with TRBD1. Trimming took 2 bases from V and 6 from J; bases not matched to a gene: 6. This CDR3 comprises 15 residues. The germline V gene has CDR1 SGHTA and CDR2 FQGTGA. The CDR3: CASSLRTGGADGYTF. The CDR3 coding sequence is TGTGCCAGCAGCTTACGGACAGGGGGTGCGGATGGCTACACCTTC.

The rearrangement uses TRBV5-1 and TRBJ1-4; 8 positions match TRBD1. J gave up 14 bases and V 4 bases, and 4 bases lay outside the gene matches. Germline V gene sequence: CDR1 SGHRS, CDR2 YFSETQ. The CDR3 is 11 amino acids. The CDR3 nucleotides read TGCGCCAGCAGCGCGGACAGGGTTCTGTTTTTT. This sequence encodes CASSADRVLFF.

The chain combines TRBV27 with TRBJ2-1; D possibly corresponds to TRBD2 (6 bases). V lost 3 bases, J lost 2 bases, and 14 bases lay in between. Germline loops: CDR1 MNHEY, CDR2 SMNVEV (reference sequence). The CDR3 length is 16 residues. Written as DNA, the CDR3 is TGTGCCAGCAGTTTCCTGACTAGGAGAGCCTACAATGAGCAGTTCTTC. It yields the protein CASSFLTRRAYNEQFF.

The chain combines TRBV6-5 with TRBJ2-2; D call uncertain. V was pared by 2 bases and J by 6 bases, with 7 bases between. The CDR3 has 13 residues. The germline gives CDR1 MNHEY, CDR2 SVGAGI. The CDR3 coding sequence is TGTGCCAGCAGTTACCAGGTCCCCGGGGAGCTGTTTTTT. It specifies CASSYQVPGELFF.

The rearrangement links TRBV27 to TRBJ2-2; 7 bases are shared with TRBD2. Germline V lookup: CDR1 MNHEY, CDR2 SMNVEV (reference sequence). The length of the CDR3 is 15 residues. J was trimmed by 5 bases and V by 8 bases; bases with no gene match: 11. The CDR3 bases are TGTGCCAGCGGGCGACTAGCTCGTGATACCGGGGAGCTGTTTTTT. Encoded protein: CASGRLARDTGELFF.